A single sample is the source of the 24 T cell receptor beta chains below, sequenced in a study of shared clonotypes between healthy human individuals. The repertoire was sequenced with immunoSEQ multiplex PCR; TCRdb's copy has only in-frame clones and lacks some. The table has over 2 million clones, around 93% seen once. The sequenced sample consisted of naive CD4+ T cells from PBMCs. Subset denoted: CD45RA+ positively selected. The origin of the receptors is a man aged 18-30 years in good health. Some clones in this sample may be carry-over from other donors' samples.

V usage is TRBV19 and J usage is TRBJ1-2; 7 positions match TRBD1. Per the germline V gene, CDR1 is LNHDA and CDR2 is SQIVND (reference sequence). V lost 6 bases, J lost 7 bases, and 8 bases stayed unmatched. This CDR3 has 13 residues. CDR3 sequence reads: CASSPTGTSGYTF. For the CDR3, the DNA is TGTGCCAGTAGCCCGACAGGGACGTCTGGCTACACCTTC.

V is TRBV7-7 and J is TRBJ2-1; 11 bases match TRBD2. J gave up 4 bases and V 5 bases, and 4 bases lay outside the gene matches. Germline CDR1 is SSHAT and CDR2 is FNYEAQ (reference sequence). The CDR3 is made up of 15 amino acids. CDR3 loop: CASSPLAGGYNEQFF. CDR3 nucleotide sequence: TGTGCCAGCAGCCCTCTAGCGGGGGGATACAATGAGCAGTTCTTC.

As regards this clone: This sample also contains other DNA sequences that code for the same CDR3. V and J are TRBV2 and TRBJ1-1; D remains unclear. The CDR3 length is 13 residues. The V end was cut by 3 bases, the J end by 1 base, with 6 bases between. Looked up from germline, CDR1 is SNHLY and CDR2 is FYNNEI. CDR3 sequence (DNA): TGTGCCAGCAGTGAGCAAGGGAACACTGAAGCTTTCTTT. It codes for CASSEQGNTEAFF.

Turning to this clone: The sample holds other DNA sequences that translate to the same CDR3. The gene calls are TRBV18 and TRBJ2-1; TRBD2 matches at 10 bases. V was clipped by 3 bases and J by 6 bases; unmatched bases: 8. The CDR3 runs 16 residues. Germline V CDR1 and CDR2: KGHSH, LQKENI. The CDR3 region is CASSPPGLAGVNEQFF. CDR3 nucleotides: TGTGCCAGCTCACCCCCGGGCCTAGCGGGAGTCAATGAGCAGTTCTTC.

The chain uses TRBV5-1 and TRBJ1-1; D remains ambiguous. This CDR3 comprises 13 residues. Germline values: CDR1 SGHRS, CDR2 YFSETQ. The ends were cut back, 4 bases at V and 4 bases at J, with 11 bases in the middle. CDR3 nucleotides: TGCGCCAGCAGCCCCGGAACGAGCACTGAAGCTTTCTTT. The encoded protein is CASSPGTSTEAFF.

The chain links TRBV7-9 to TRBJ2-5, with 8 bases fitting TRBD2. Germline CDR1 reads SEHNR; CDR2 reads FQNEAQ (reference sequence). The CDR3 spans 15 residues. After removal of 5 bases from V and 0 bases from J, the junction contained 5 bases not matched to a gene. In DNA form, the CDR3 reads TGTGCCAGCAGCCTACCACTAGCGGACCAAGAGACCCAGTACTTC. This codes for CASSLPLADQETQYF.

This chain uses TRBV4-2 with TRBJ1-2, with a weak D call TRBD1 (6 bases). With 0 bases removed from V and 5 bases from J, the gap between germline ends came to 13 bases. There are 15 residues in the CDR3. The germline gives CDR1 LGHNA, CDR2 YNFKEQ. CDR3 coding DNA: TGTGCCAGCAGCCAAGATCGCACAGGGTTGTATGGCTACACCTTC. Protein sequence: CASSQDRTGLYGYTF.

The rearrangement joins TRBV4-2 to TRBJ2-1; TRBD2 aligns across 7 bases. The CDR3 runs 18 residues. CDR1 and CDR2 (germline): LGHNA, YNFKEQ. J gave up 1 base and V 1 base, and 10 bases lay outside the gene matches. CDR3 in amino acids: CASSQARGGSGSYNEQFF. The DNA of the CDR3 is TGTGCCAGCAGCCAAGCGCGGGGTGGTAGCGGGTCCTACAATGAGCAGTTCTTC.

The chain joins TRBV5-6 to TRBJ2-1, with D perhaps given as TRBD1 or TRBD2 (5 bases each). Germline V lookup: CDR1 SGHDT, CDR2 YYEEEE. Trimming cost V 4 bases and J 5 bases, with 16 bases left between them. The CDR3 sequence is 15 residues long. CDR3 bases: TGTGCCAGCAGCCCAGCTCCTGGGACGGACAATGAGCAGTTCTTC. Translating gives CASSPAPGTDNEQFF.

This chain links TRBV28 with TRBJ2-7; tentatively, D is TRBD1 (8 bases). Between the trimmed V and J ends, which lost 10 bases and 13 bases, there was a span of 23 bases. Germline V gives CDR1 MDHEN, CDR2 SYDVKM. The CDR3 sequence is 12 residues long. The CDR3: CATSRTGRGSYF. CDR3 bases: TGTGCCACTTCCCGGACAGGGAGGGGCAGTTACTTC.

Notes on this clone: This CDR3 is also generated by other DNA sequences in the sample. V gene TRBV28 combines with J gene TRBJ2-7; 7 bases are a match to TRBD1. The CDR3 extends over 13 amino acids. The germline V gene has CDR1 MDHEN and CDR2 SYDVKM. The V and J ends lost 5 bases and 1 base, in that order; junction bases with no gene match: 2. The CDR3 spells CASSPGQSYEQYF. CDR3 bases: TGTGCCAGCAGTCCGGGACAGTCCTACGAGCAGTACTTC.

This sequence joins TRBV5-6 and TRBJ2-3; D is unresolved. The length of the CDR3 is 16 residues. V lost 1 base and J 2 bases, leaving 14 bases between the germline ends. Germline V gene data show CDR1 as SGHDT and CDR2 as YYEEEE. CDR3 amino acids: CASSLLAGLATDTQYF. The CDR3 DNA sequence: TGTGCCAGCAGCTTGTTGGCCGGGTTGGCCACAGATACGCAGTATTTT.

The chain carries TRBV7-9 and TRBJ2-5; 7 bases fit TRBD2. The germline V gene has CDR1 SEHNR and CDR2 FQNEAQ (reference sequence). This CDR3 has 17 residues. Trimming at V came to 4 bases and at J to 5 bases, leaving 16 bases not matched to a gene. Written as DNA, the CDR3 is TGTGCCAGCAGCTCATCCTTCGTAGGGGCGCGGGGGGAGACCCAGTACTTC. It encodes CASSSSFVGARGETQYF.

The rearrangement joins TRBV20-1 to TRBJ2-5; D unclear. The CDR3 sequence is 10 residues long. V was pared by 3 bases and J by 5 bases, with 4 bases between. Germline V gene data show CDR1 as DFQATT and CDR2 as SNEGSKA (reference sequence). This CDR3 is CSASPETQYF. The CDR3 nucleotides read TGCAGTGCTAGTCCCGAGACCCAGTACTTC.

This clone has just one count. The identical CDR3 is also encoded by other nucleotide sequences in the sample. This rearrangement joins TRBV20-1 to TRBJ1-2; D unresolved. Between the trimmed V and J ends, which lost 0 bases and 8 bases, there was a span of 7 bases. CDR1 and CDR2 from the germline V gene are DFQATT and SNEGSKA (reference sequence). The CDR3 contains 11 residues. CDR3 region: CSARDRDGYTF. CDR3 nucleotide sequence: TGCAGTGCTAGAGATCGCGACGGCTACACCTTC.

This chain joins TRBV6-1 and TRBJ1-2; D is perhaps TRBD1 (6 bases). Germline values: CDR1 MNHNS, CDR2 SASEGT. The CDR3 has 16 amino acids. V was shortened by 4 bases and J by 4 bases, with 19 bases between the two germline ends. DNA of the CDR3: TGTGCCAGCAGTGTTATAACAGGGATGGGGAGCTATGGCTACACCTTC. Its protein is CASSVITGMGSYGYTF.

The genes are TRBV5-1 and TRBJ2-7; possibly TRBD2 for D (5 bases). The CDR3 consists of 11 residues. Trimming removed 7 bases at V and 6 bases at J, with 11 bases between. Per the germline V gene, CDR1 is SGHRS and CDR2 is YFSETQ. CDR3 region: CASGRGPEQYF. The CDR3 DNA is TGCGCCAGCGGCAGAGGGCCCGAGCAGTACTTC.

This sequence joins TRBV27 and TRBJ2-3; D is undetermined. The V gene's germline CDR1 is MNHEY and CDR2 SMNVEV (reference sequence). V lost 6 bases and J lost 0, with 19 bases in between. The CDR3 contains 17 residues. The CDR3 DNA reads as TGTGCCAGCAGCCGACGATCTGGCGGACCTAGCACAGATACGCAGTATTTT. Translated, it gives CASSRRSGGPSTDTQYF.

CDR3 DNA sequence: TGTGCCACCAGCAGAGCCAGGGGGCTGACAGATACGCAGTATTTT. Translation: CATSRARGLTDTQYF. This chain joins TRBV15 and TRBJ2-3; 8 bases line up with TRBD1. Trimming cost V 1 base and J 3 bases; bases outside gene matches: 3. The germline V gene encodes CDR1 LNHNV and CDR2 YYDKDF (reference sequence). The length of the CDR3 is 15 residues.

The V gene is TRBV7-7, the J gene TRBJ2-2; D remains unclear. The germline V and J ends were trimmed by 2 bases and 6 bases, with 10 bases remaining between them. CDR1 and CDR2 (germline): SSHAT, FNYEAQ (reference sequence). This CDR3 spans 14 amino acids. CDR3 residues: CASSLSRVSGELFF. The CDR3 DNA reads TGTGCCAGCAGCTTATCAAGGGTTTCCGGGGAGCTGTTTTTT.

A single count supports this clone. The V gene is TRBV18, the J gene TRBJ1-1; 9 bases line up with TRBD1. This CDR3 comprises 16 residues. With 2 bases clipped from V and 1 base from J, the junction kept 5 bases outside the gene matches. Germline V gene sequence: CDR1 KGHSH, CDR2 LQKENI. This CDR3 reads CASSPSWTGANTEAFF. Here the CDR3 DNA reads TGTGCCAGCTCACCATCCTGGACAGGGGCGAACACTGAAGCTTTCTTT.

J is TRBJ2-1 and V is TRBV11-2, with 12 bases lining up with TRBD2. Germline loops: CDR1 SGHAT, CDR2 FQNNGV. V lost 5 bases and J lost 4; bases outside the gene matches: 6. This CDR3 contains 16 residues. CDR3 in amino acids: CASSRGLAGRYNEQFF. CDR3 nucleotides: TGTGCCAGCAGCCGTGGACTAGCGGGAAGGTACAATGAGCAGTTCTTC.

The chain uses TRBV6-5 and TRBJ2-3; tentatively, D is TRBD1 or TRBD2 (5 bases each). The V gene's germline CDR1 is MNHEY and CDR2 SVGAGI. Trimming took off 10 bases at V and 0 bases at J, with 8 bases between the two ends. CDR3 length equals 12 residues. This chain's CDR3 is CAIRDSTDTQYF. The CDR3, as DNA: TGTGCCATCAGGGACAGCACAGATACGCAGTATTTT.

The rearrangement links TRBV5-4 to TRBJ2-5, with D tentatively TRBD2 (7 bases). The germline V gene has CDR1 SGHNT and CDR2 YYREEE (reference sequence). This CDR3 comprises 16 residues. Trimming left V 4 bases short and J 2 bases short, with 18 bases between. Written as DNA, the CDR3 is TGTGCCAGCAGCCGGGGGGCGGGAGCCAAACAAGAGACCCAGTACTTC. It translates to CASSRGAGAKQETQYF. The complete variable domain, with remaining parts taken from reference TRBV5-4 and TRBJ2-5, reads ETGVTQSPTHLIKTRGQQVTLRCSSQSGHNTVSWYQQALGQGPQFIFQYYREEENGRGNFPPRFSGLQFPNYSSELNVNALELDDSALYLCASSRGAGAKQETQYFGPGTRLLVL.